Sequencing of this T cell receptor (beta chain) was carried out in a study of cytomegalovirus exposure and HLA in healthy donors (dated by TCRdb to about 2017). Turning to the overall study: An earlier analysis of more than 550 of the donors reported about 300 Gb of sequence data and 117 million unique TCR beta sequences obtained from roughly 180 million T cells. Around 320 gigabases of sequencing data and 70 million to 100 million unique TCR sequences were included in an early release covering about 620 HLA-typed donors. Among the 398 genotyped donors, under 90% belonged to the genetic ancestry cluster associated with self-reported Caucasian donors. The aim of the study was to test whether cataloging public T cell receptors could identify signatures of past pathogen exposure. The study used immunosequencing to profile the T cell repertoires of 600 to 850 subjects and linked those repertoires to cytomegalovirus serostatus. A separate validation cohort of roughly 130 different subjects was used in addition to the 666-subject first cohort. High-throughput TCR immunosequencing, statistical association of individual TCRs with disease status, and machine learning were combined to predict cytomegalovirus infection status. To study patterns of TCR occurrence, a later analysis re-analyzed previously published TCR beta repertoires from 650 to 750 donors and added high-resolution HLA genotyping. Rather than using new phenotypic data, the later analysis identified candidate immune exposures from TCR beta sequences and from how often those sequences occurred across donors. An earlier analysis of 587 of the donors applied high-throughput TCR beta sequencing to assess whether each TCR beta V gene segment acted as functional or pseudogenic. Donor age, sex, ethnicity and CMV serostatus were compiled together with the repertoire data. A later genetic analysis used genome-wide SNP genotypes for about three fifths of the roughly 700 donors, treating that subset as a discovery cohort. All discovery cohort repertoires had been generated using a single sequencing platform. HLA typing included class I and class II loci at four-digit resolution. The number of typed donors differed by locus: about 620-640 for A, B, C, DRB1 and DQB1; approximately 530 for DQA1; roughly 600 for DPA1; and 450 to 480 for DPB1. A few DR-DQ haplotypes were treated as single units for association and clustering because of strong linkage in the cohort. On average, about 200,000 unique TCR beta nucleotide sequences were sequenced per donor among 398 genotyped donors of the cohort, with approximately 18% of those sequences being non-productive.

The cohort consisted of approximately 690 healthy bone marrow donors. All cohort members were sampled while nominally healthy, although unrecorded immune exposures were likely present. The donor was CMV seropositive and was included in the group of 290 or so seropositive cohort members. A peripheral blood sample was provided by each donor, and peripheral blood mononuclear cells were used for TCR beta sequencing. Genomic DNA was extracted from the blood cell samples with the Qiagen DNeasy Blood Extraction Kit. This clone was picked up a small number of times. It has no known antigen specificity. Nothing much larger sits one base from this clone, and base qualities are not available. V is shortened by 0 bases, J by 6 bases, and the region joining them spans 6 bases. Per the germline V gene, LGHNA is the CDR1 and YSLEER is the CDR2. From the cysteine through the phenylalanine, the CDR3 covers 13 amino acids. The retained sequence is limited to the CDR3, 39 bases, with the frame set at the first base.

The paper's findings and limits, for the study overall: In the study, about 150 TCR beta chains were listed as associated with cytomegalovirus. The presence/absence analyses assumed that sequencing depth was roughly uniform across donors, and that assumption may not be true. CMV serostatus was the only immune exposure information available for the cohort. In both the original and validation cohorts, the classifier was reported to diagnose cytomegalovirus status with high specificity and sensitivity. The cohort was sequenced for TCR beta chains only, and without alpha or paired-chain data the features that could be detected were limited. Specific HLA alleles were associated with roughly 17,000 TCR beta sequences at a false discovery rate of 0.05 in a later analysis. A later genetic analysis reported fewer N-insertions in productive TCRs among donors in an Asian-associated ancestry cluster than the roughly 700-donor mean. Correlated functional status among segregating V segments might reflect linkage disequilibrium, but an unknown experimental factor could not be ruled out. In a later analysis, several top co-occurrence clusters were reported to appear linked to parvovirus B19, influenza, CMV and Epstein-Barr virus. An earlier analysis of approximately 500 of the donors showed that most TCR beta V segments appeared in productive rearrangements either about 87% or about 30% of the time, which broadly matched IMGT annotations. A few of the identified cytomegalovirus-associated TCR beta chains were confirmed in vitro to be specific for cytomegalovirus antigens. According to a later analysis, most CMV-associated TCR beta chains appeared to be HLA-restricted, and the HLA associations seemed to be driven largely by CMV exposure. Assigning TCR associations to individual alleles was difficult when HLA alleles, especially DR and DQ, strongly co-occurred. Because HLA typing was unavailable for some donors at each locus, only the typed subset was used in association tests. Some IMGT-functional V segments, including TRBV6-2 and TRBV6-3, could not be distinguished by the 87-base-pair reads and were therefore excluded. A later analysis found that TCR association rates varied across HLA loci, with DRB1 alleles showing the most associated TCRs and HLA-C alleles the fewest. A further reported finding was that TCR beta sequences accurately predicted the HLA-A and HLA-B alleles for most subjects in the first cohort. Most TCR sequences were seen in very few donors, while some public TCRs were found in many individuals. A later genetic analysis associated a missense DCLRE1C variant with V-gene and J-gene trimming of TCR beta chains, and an independent cohort replicated the association. Compared with equally common non-associated chains, HLA-associated TCR beta chains in a later analysis were more clonally expanded and had lower generation probabilities. The sequencing pipeline was judged likely to have produced a cluster of highly shared sequence variants as a technical artifact. The earlier analysis of 587 of the donors excluded some 15 rarely observed V segments, including chromosome 9 orphons, because counts were too low. According to the authors, the approach could potentially be generalized to other disease states and immunological phenotypes.

The library was made by the immunoSEQ multiplex PCR assay. For the multiplex PCR, a mixture combining 60 forward primers for TCR Vbeta segments and 13 reverse primers for TCR Jbeta segments was used. The CDR3 region of rearranged TCR beta genes was amplified from genomic DNA by a multiplex PCR assay. The amplified TCR beta libraries were sequenced on the Illumina HiSeq System as 87-base-pair reads. The original pipeline was this. In a later analysis, 80 million or so unique TCR beta chains were counted across the 650 to 700 repertoires, and roughly 10 million of these chains were shared by at least two donors. A nearest-neighbor algorithm error-corrected the raw reads and collapsed the reads into unique sequences, merging closely related sequences to remove PCR and sequencing errors. To assign V, D and J gene segments, CDR3 sequences were aligned to IMGT reference sequences. Each retained sequence needed at least a six-nucleotide match to both a V gene segment and a J gene segment. A rearrangement counted as productive if the CDR3 had no stop codons and remained in frame with V and J, and every other rearrangement counted as non-productive. Following IMGT convention, CDR3 was defined as the stretch from the second conserved V-encoded cysteine to the conserved J-encoded phenylalanine. In an earlier analysis of roughly 580 of the donors, sequences lacking an unambiguous match to a single V gene segment were excluded. In an earlier analysis of 587 of the donors, V segments were called functional above 56.7% productive rearrangements and were called segregating when the between-donor standard deviation exceeded 5%. To diagnose cytomegalovirus status from the catalog of TCR beta chain sequences, a statistical classification framework was built. V and J gene assignment, in a later analysis, came from comparing TCR nucleotide sequences with IMGT/GENE-DB human TR gene sequences. Using the TCRdist pipeline, a later analysis assigned CDR3 sequences along with most-parsimonious VDJ recombination scenarios. In a later analysis, every TCR beta chain was defined by the combination of its CDR3 amino acid sequence and its V-gene family, and reads without a unique V-gene family were dropped. To address suspected cross-contamination and a sequencing artifact, a later analysis removed around 590 highly shared, low-generation-probability nucleotide sequences. A later analysis calculated a clonal expansion index for each public chain from normalized within-repertoire ranks of inferred template counts. Generation probabilities in a later analysis came from a VDJ recombination model fitted to out-of-frame rearrangements, and those results were checked against IGoR. A later analysis scored TCR-TCR, TCR-HLA and TCR-CMV co-occurrence with hypergeometric tests, applying a repertoire-size bias correction to TCR pairs. A later analysis estimated false discovery rates by permuting HLA or CMV assignments 20 times. In a later analysis, co-occurring TCRs were grouped using DBSCAN, with TCRdist sequence similarity added in when clustering inside HLA-allele-positive subsets. For co-occurrence clustering, repertoires with fewer than 30,000 or more than 120,000 public chains were excluded, along with 4 to 6 repertoires with anomalous nucleotide sharing. Sourced from immuneACCESS, this table was stored by TCRdb with only in-frame sequences that have V and J called. A share of the clones is absent; for the studies checked, an unresolved V gene accounts for under half, and the remainder has no known explanation. V and J calls and clone size are given by that table; D and trimming were obtained from the DNA. This sample has approximately 88,000 clones in its table, and roughly 80% of those were observed once. In total, the top ten clones hold under 8% of the sample.

The TCR was taken from a man aged 50 to 60 in good health and CMV-seropositive. The specimen was PBMCs. Recombination linked TRBV4-3 to TRBJ1-5; no D gene is confidently identified. This receptor has the CDR3 CASSQDPSQPQHF. The DNA reads as follows: TGCGCCAGCAGCCAAGATCCGAGTCAGCCCCAGCATTTT.